This T cell receptor beta chain was retrieved from a study of blood T cell repertoires in COVID-19. On the study more broadly: Samples of COVID-19 (acute and convalescent) were obtained from the United States, Italy and Spain. The analysed material was cDNA or gDNA that came from T cells, B-cell-depleted T cells, or PBMCs.

Sequencing was performed with immunoSEQ multiplex PCR; in TCRdb, only in-frame clones are kept and a portion is missing. This sample has approximately 40,000 clones, with around 80% found just once. V lost 2 bases, J lost 5 bases, and 13 bases lay in between. CDR3 length: 15 amino acids. In germline, CDR1 is SGHRS, CDR2 YFSETQ. The chain recombines TRBV5-1 with TRBJ2-2; tentative D call: TRBD1 (5 bases). This sequence was found in a human donor in a cohort sampled during active COVID-19. The sample comprised peripheral blood. The DNA for the CDR3 is TGCGCCAGCAGCTTTTCCAGGGTCTCTACCGGGGAGCTGTTTTTT. Translated: CASSFSRVSTGELFF. Full variable domain (remainder filled in from reference TRBV5-1 and TRBJ2-2): KAGVTQTPRYLIKTRGQQVTLSCSPISGHRSVSWYQQTPGQGLQFLFEYFSETQRNKGNFPGRFSGRQFSNSRSEMNVSTLELGDSALYLCASSFSRVSTGELFFGEGSRLTVL.